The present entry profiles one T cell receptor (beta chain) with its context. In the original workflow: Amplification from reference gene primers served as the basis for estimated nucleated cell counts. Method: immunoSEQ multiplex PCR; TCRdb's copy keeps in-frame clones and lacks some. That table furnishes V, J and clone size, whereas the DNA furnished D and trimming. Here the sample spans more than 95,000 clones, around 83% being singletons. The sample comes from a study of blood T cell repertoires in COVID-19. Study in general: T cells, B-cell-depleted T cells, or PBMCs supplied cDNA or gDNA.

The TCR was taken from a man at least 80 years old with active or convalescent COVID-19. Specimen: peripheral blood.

CDR3 amino acids: CASSRGTEAFF. The CDR3 region has the DNA TGTGCCAGCAGCAGGGGGACTGAAGCTTTCTTT. The rearrangement uses TRBV2 and TRBJ1-1, with 7 bases matching TRBD1. Per the germline V gene, CDR1 is SNHLY and CDR2 is FYNNEI. V lost 6 bases, J lost 5 bases, and 0 bases stayed unmatched. CDR3 length: 11 amino acids.